The clone carrying this T cell receptor (beta chain) was detected only a few times. This sample was included in a study of patients and donors after allogeneic stem cell transplantation. Via MiXCR, TCRdb re-called the RT-PCR reads, giving one row per CDR3 protein. The table lists 410,000 or so distinct CDR3 sequences, roughly 17% of them singletons. Looked up from germline, CDR1 is DFQATT and CDR2 is SNEGSKA (reference sequence). The ends were cut back, 1 base at V and 2 bases at J, with 9 bases in the middle. The CDR3 is 14 amino acids. This TCR was sampled from a human donor who was either an allogeneic HSCT recipient or a stem cell or donor lymphocyte infusion donor (not recorded which). It is not recorded whose cells these are; they may come from a transplant donor. Material: blood, either unsorted or a sorted T cell fraction (not recorded which). The rearrangement joins TRBV20-1 to TRBJ1-5, with unresolved D. The CDR3 loop is CSARGKGGNQPQHF. The CDR3 DNA is TGCAGTGCTAGAGGGAAAGGAGGCAATCAGCCCCAGCATTTT.